The T cell receptor (beta chain) described here comes from a study of CD8+ T cells in alopecia areata. Across the study: Grafting placed skin from approximately 6-13-month-old C3H/HeJ donors with spontaneous alopecia onto roughly 6-11-week-old female C3H/HeJ mice. Overall study findings and caveats: Scalp data also include sequences from resident alphabeta T cells of normal skin. Against the mouse data, patients shared TCRs less clearly, possibly for HLA reasons. For lesional scalp, especially alopecia totalis/universalis, clonality was higher than in normal scalp.

Isolated RNA was reverse transcribed into cDNA used as the sequencing template. Libraries were prepared by immunoSEQ multiplex PCR; TCRdb keeps only in-frame clonotypes and omits some of them. The sample contains roughly 260,000 clones, none of them singletons. Details on this clone: The antigen remains undetermined. Mouse gene names and germline throughout. The CDR3 is cut off 4 residues early in the read; its end comes from the germline J gene.

Cells pooled from cutaneous lymph nodes were sorted on CD4, CD8alpha, NKG2D, NKG2ACE and other markers. V lost 5 bases and J lost 1, with 12 bases in between. The CDR3 is 15 amino acids. In germline, CDR1 is LGHNA, CDR2 YNLKQL (reference sequence). The TCR sequence derives from a C3H/HeJ mouse with alopecia areata. Strain haplotype at MHC: H2-k. The sample was CD4+ T cells sorted from a lymph node. The V call is TRBV5, the J call TRBJ2-1, with D perhaps TRBD2 (6 bases). This chain's CDR3 is CASSSHWENYAEQFF. The sequenced part of the CDR3 DNA is TGTGCCAGCAGCTCCCACTGGGAAAACTATGCT.